This T cell receptor (beta chain) comes out of a study of T cells in Graves' hyperthyroidism and ophthalmopathy. RNA transcripts served as the template for amplifying TCR beta CDR3 regions. The study used the HTBI primer set for a first-round RT-PCR of the TCR CDR3. TCRdb used MiXCR to reprocess the multiplex PCR reads, holding one entry per CDR3 protein. The sample holds roughly 710,000 distinct CDR3 sequences, around a third seen once. The CDR3 sequence is 15 residues long. V lost 8 bases, J lost 3 bases, and 7 bases stayed unmatched. Germline V gene data show CDR1 as LGHNA and CDR2 as YSLEER. Clinical symptoms, serum thyroxine and TRAb, thyroid ultrasound and orbital computed tomography together formed the diagnostic basis. This clonotype has ten or more counts.

The sequence was obtained from a woman between 40 and 50 years old with Graves' hyperthyroidism. The sequenced material came from blood. The rearrangement joins TRBV4-3 to TRBJ1-5, with 10 bases matching TRBD1. The CDR3 DNA is TGCGCCAGCTATCCGGGACAGGGGTACAATCAGCCCCAGCATTTT. Translated: CASYPGQGYNQPQHF.